This T cell receptor beta chain came from a study of blood T cells in healthy people across ages. Whenever a sample was processed, at least 6.5 million PBMCs were isolated. For the second PCR, which ran for roughly 6 to 12 cycles, a sample-barcoded 5' primer and a J-beta primer mix were used. Each cDNA was tagged by a template-switch adaptor containing 12 random nucleotides. TCRdb called the 5' RACE reads again in MiXCR, with one record for every CDR3 protein. The sample shows under 950,000 distinct CDR3 sequences, approximately 21% of them seen only once. The CDR3 sequence is 16 residues long. Unmatched junction bases numbered 10, after V lost 2 bases and J lost 4 bases. The V gene's germline CDR1 is MNHEY and CDR2 SVGEGT.

The sequenced sample was blood. The gene calls are TRBV6-2 or TRBV6-3 and TRBJ2-7, with 8 bases aligning to TRBD1. This sequence originates from a man between 65 and 80 years old in good health. DNA of the CDR3: TGTGCCAGCAGTTACCCGGGACAGGTAACTATTTACGAGCAGTACGTC. This gives the protein CASSYPGQVTIYEQYV.